The 21 T cell receptor beta chains reported below all come from one sample, sequenced in a study of cytomegalovirus exposure and HLA in healthy donors. PCR amplification relied on 60 Vbeta primers (plus 13 Jbeta primers). Measured with immunoSEQ multiplex PCR; TCRdb has only the in-frame clones, and not every one. Altogether approximately 220,000 clones are present, about 83% being singletons, with the ten largest covering approximately 1.4%. The specimen sequenced was PBMCs. The receptors were sampled from a girl aged 5 to 17 in good health and CMV-seronegative.

V gene TRBV27 combines with J gene TRBJ1-2; 8 nucleotides align to TRBD1. The CDR3 has 16 residues. Germline lookup yields CDR1 MNHEY and CDR2 SMNVEV (reference sequence). Trimming cost V 5 bases and J 4 bases; bases outside gene matches: 12. The CDR3 DNA sequence: TGTGCCAGCAGTCCGAACCGGGACAGGTTGCCCTATGGCTACACCTTC. The encoded protein is CASSPNRDRLPYGYTF.

The V gene is TRBV7-2, the J gene TRBJ2-4; possible D gene TRBD2, 5 bases. Between the trimmed V and J ends, which lost 5 bases and 13 bases, there was a span of 18 bases. This CDR3 has 13 amino acids. The germline V gene has CDR1 SGHTA and CDR2 FQGNSA. The CDR3, as DNA: TGTGCCAGCAGCCGTGGGGAGAGGTGGGAGCAGTACTTC. Residues: CASSRGERWEQYF.

The chain couples TRBV11-2 to TRBJ1-6; 7 bases are a match to TRBD1. This CDR3 contains 14 residues. The junction had 5 bases not matched to a gene; V was cut back by 3 bases and J by 9 bases. Germline CDR1 SGHAT, CDR2 FQNNGV. DNA of the CDR3: TGTGCCAGCAGCTTCAACAGGGGCGTTTCACCCCTCCACTTT. Translation gives CASSFNRGVSPLHF.

The chain carries TRBV5-1 and TRBJ2-5; TRBD2 matches 10 bases. The CDR3 sequence is 14 residues long. After removal of 7 bases from V and 4 bases from J, the junction contained 7 bases not matched to a gene. Germline values: CDR1 SGHRS, CDR2 YFSETQ. CDR3 DNA: TGCGCCAGCCGGAGCGGGGGGGCCGGAGAGACCCAGTACTTC. Residues: CASRSGGAGETQYF.

This clone was observed once. An end of the junction differs from the germline gene, which may be a read error. The chain recombines TRBV5-5 with TRBJ1-2; the match to TRBD1 covers 7 bases. CDR3 length equals 14 residues. CDR1 and CDR2 (germline): SGHKS, YYEKEE (reference sequence). The CDR3 protein is CASSTGTAKYGYTF. In DNA, the CDR3 is TGTGCCAGCAGCACGGGGACAGCTAAATATGGCTACACCTTC. Drawing the rest from reference TRBV5-5 and TRBJ1-2, the complete variable domain is DAGVTQSPTHLIKTRGQQVTLRCSPISGHKSVSWYQQVLGQGPQFIFQYYEKEERGRGNFPDRFSARQFPNYSSELNVNALLLGDSALYLCASSTGTAKYGYTFGSGTRLTVV.

DNA for the CDR3: TGTGCCAGCAGCTTAGCGGACGGGAGGGCCTGGGGCATTCAGTACTTC. Encoded protein: CASSLADGRAWGIQYF. This chain connects TRBV7-8 to TRBJ2-4; 8 bases map to TRBD2. J lost 9 bases, V lost 0 bases, and 10 bases had no gene match. Germline CDR1 and CDR2: SGHVS and FQNEAQ. The length of the CDR3 is 16 residues. Full variable domain (outside the CDR3, taken from reference TRBV7-8 and TRBJ2-4): GAGVSQSPRYKVAKRGQDVALRCDPISGHVSLFWYQQALGQGPEFLTYFQNEAQLDKSGLPSDRFFAERPEGSVSTLKIQRTQQEDSAVYLCASSLADGRAWGIQYFGAGTRLSVL.

Only a few counts were recorded for this clone. V and J are TRBV5-1 and TRBJ1-1; no definite D call. The germline V gene has CDR1 SGHRS and CDR2 YFSETQ. V was clipped by 2 bases and J by 3 bases, with 11 bases between them. The CDR3 contains 14 residues. CDR3: CASSFTWGDTEAFF. CDR3 DNA sequence: TGCGCCAGCAGCTTTACATGGGGAGACACTGAAGCTTTCTTT.

The rearrangement uses TRBV5-1 and TRBJ2-3; TRBD2 matches at 9 bases. This CDR3 has 14 amino acids. V was pared by 7 bases and J by 4 bases, with 7 bases of the junction left unmatched. Germline CDR1 is SGHRS and CDR2 is YFSETQ. In DNA form, the CDR3 reads TGCGCCAGCTATAGCGGGAGACCTGCAGATACGCAGTATTTT. Amino acid sequence: CASYSGRPADTQYF.

The chain carries TRBV7-6 and TRBJ2-7; 9 bases match TRBD1. Unmatched junction bases numbered 6, after V lost 5 bases and J lost 1 base. CDR3 length: 15 residues. Germline V lookup: CDR1 SGHVS, CDR2 FNYEAQ. The CDR3 is CASSRTGTGSYEQYF. In DNA, the CDR3 is TGTGCCAGCAGCCGAACCGGGACAGGGTCCTACGAGCAGTACTTC.

The chain recombines TRBV18 with TRBJ2-5; possible D gene TRBD2, 6 bases. The CDR3 spans 16 residues. Trimming shortened V by 2 bases and J by 2 bases, and 15 bases separated the two germline ends. Germline assignment: CDR1 KGHSH and CDR2 LQKENI. The CDR3 DNA reads as TGTGCCAGCTCACCATGGGGCCAGGGAGGTCAAGAGACCCAGTACTTC. Its translation is CASSPWGQGGQETQYF. Based on the CDR3 plus reference TRBV18 and TRBJ2-5, the full variable domain is NAGVMQNPRHLVRRRGQEARLRCSPMKGHSHVYWYRQLPEEGLKFMVYLQKENIIDESGMPKERFSAEFPKEGPSILRIQQVVRGDSAAYFCASSPWGQGGQETQYFGPGTRLLVL.

This clone turned up a few times. This same CDR3 is encoded by further DNA sequences in the sample. The chain employs TRBV2 and TRBJ1-1; D is unclear. The CDR3 extends over 11 amino acids. Germline V CDR1 and CDR2: SNHLY, FYNNEI. Trimming stripped 5 bases from V and 1 base from J, with 2 bases between. CDR3 DNA sequence: TGTGCCAGCAGTCAGAACACTGAAGCTTTCTTT. It codes for CASSQNTEAFF.

The gene calls are TRBV30 and TRBJ1-1, with unresolved D. Deletions cut 0 bases from V and 6 bases from J, with 8 bases between. CDR1 and CDR2 from the germline V gene are GTSNPN and SVGIG (reference sequence). The CDR3 has 12 residues. The CDR3 sequence: CAWSVHKSEAFF. For the CDR3, the DNA is TGTGCCTGGAGTGTACACAAGTCTGAAGCTTTCTTT.

The chain uses TRBV4-3 and TRBJ1-6, with D perhaps TRBD1 (5 bases). The CDR3 extends over 15 amino acids. Germline CDR1 and CDR2: LGHNA and YSLEER. V lost 1 base to trimming and J lost 5 bases, with 9 bases between them. In DNA form, the CDR3 reads TGCGCCAGCAGCCAAGTTCGGGGGAATAATTCACCCCTCCACTTT. Protein: CASSQVRGNNSPLHF.

Here the CDR3 reads CASSPPGVYQPQHF. CDR3 DNA: TGTGCCAGTAGCCCTCCCGGGGTGTATCAGCCCCAGCATTTT. The J gene is TRBJ1-5, the V gene TRBV19; D unclear. This CDR3 region has 14 residues. CDR1 is LNHDA and CDR2 is SQIVND in the germline V gene (reference sequence). V lost 6 bases, J lost 5 bases, and 14 bases lay in between.

This clone was counted between two and nine times. The chain links TRBV18 to TRBJ1-1; maybe TRBD1 (5 bases). The CDR3 is made up of 14 amino acids. V was clipped by 3 bases and J by 1 base, with 9 bases between them. The germline V gene encodes CDR1 KGHSH and CDR2 LQKENI. The CDR3, as DNA: TGTGCCAGCTCACCTTTCACAGGGAACACTGAAGCTTTCTTT. It encodes CASSPFTGNTEAFF.

This clone was recorded only once. The rearrangement joins TRBV30 to TRBJ2-5, with a tentative D call TRBD2 (5 bases). Per the germline V gene, CDR1 is GTSNPN and CDR2 is SVGIG (reference sequence). The CDR3 runs 14 residues. The V gene lost 4 bases and the J gene lost 7 bases, with 19 bases spanning the gap. As DNA, the CDR3 is TGTGCCTGGAACCCGGAACGCGGAGGTGGGACCCAGTACTTC. Encoded protein: CAWNPERGGGTQYF.

The V gene is TRBV27, the J gene TRBJ1-6; 8 positions match TRBD1. The germline V gene encodes CDR1 MNHEY and CDR2 SMNVEV (reference sequence). The CDR3 sequence is 14 residues long. Losses at the gene ends were 6 bases for V and 6 bases for J; bases not matched to a gene: 4. CDR3 nucleotides: TGTGCCAGCAGGTACGACAGGGGTAATTCACCCCTCCACTTT. This sequence encodes CASRYDRGNSPLHF.

This chain uses TRBV18 with TRBJ2-2, with D maybe TRBD1 (6 bases). Germline V CDR1 and CDR2: KGHSH, LQKENI. Trimming pared 4 bases from V and 2 bases from J, leaving 11 bases between. The CDR3 is made up of 15 amino acids. CDR3: CASSLGQSNTGELFF. The DNA of the CDR3 is TGTGCCAGCTCACTTGGACAGAGTAACACCGGGGAGCTGTTTTTT.

The rearrangement joins TRBV6-5 to TRBJ2-1; maybe TRBD2 (5 bases). The CDR3 spans 15 residues. Germline assignment: CDR1 MNHEY and CDR2 SVGAGI. V gave up 6 bases and J gave up 3 bases, with 15 bases separating them. This chain's CDR3 is CASSRTRSNYNEQFF. As DNA, the CDR3 is TGTGCCAGCAGCCGAACTAGGTCGAACTACAATGAGCAGTTCTTC.

V and J are TRBV5-1 and TRBJ1-1, with 10 bases identical to TRBD1. The CDR3 is 20 residues long. V gave up 4 bases and J gave up 0 bases; unmatched junction bases: 18. The germline V gene encodes CDR1 SGHRS and CDR2 YFSETQ. The CDR3 loop is CASSGRRQGAAGYLNTEAFF. CDR3 nucleotide sequence: TGCGCCAGCAGCGGCCGCAGACAGGGGGCGGCCGGATACTTGAACACTGAAGCTTTCTTT.

This chain joins TRBV6-5 and TRBJ1-6; D is perhaps TRBD1 (5 bases). V was trimmed by 5 bases and J by 4 bases, leaving 9 bases between them. Per germline, CDR1 MNHEY and CDR2 SVGAGI. The CDR3 loop spans 14 amino acids. The CDR3 loop is CASSGAPYNSPLHF. The CDR3 DNA follows: TGTGCCAGCAGTGGGGCACCTTATAATTCACCCCTCCACTTT.